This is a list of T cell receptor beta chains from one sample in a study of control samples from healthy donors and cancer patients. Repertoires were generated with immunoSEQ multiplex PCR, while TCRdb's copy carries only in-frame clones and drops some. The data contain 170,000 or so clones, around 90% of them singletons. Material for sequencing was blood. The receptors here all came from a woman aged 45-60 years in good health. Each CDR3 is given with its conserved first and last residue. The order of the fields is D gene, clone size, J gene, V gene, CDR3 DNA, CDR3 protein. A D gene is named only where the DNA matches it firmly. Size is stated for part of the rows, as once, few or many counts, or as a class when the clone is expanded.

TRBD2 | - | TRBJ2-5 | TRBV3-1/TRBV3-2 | TGTGTTACGCTTAGCGGGATGGGAGAGACCCAGTACTTC | CVTLSGMGETQYF
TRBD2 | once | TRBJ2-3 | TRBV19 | TGTGCCAGTAGTATTCTCCCCGGAGCGGGAGGTAGCACAGATACGCAGTATTTT | CASSILPGAGGSTDTQYF
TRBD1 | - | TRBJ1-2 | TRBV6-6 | TGTGCCAGCAGGGCACAGGGGCAAATTCATGGCTACACCTTC | CASRAQGQIHGYTF
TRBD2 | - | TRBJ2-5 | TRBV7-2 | TGTGCCAGCAGCCTCCGTATCCCTAGGCGGGGGGTCCAAGAGACCCAGTACTTC | CASSLRIPRRGVQETQYF
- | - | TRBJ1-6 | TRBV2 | TGTGCCAGCAACAACAACAGGGCTGCGAATTCACCCCTCCACTTT | CASNNNRAANSPLHF
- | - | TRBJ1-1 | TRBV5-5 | TGTGCCAGCAGCTTGGTGGCAGAAGCTTTCTTT | CASSLVAEAFF
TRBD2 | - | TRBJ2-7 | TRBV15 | TGTGCCACCAGCGGGACTAGCGACTCCTACGAGCAGTACTTC | CATSGTSDSYEQYF
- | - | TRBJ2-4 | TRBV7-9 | TGTGCCAGCAGCTTGATAGCCAAAAACATTCAGTACTTC | CASSLIAKNIQYF
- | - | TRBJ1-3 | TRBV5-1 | TGCGCCAGCAGCTTGAATCGACACCAGAGCTCTGGAAACACCATATATTTT | CASSLNRHQSSGNTIYF
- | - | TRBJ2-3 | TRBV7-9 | TGTGCCAGCAGCCTACCTAACACAGATACGCAGTATTTT | CASSLPNTDTQYF
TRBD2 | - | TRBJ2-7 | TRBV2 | TGTGCCAGCAGCCGGACTAGCGGGACCTACGAGCAGTACTTC | CASSRTSGTYEQYF
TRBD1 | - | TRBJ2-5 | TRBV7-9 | TGTGCCAGCCAGGGACAGGGGGAGACCCAGTACTTC | CASQGQGETQYF
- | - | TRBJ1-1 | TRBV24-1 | TGTGCCACCAGGGGAGAGGGTATGAACACTGAAGCTTTCTTT | CATRGEGMNTEAFF
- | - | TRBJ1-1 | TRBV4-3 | TGCGCCAGCAGCCAAGAGGGGGGCAGGGTGAGCACTGAAGCTTTCTTT | CASSQEGGRVSTEAFF
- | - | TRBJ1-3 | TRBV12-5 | TGTGCTAGTGGTTTGGGGGCGGAAGGAAACACCATATATTTT | CASGLGAEGNTIYF
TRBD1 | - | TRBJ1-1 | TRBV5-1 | TGCGCCAGCAGCCACGGACAGGGTCGAACCAGGAACACTGAAGCTTTCTTT | CASSHGQGRTRNTEAFF
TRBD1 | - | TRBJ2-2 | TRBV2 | TGTGCCAGCAGCCGGGACAGGACCGGGGAGCTGTTTTTT | CASSRDRTGELFF
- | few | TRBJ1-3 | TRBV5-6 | TGTGCCAGCAGCTCCCCCATTGAGAGGGACGTACCTGGAAACACCATATATTTT | CASSSPIERDVPGNTIYF
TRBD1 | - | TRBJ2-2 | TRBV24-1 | TGTGCCACCGCCGACAGGGGGCGTAACACCGGGGAGCTGTTTTTT | CATADRGRNTGELFF
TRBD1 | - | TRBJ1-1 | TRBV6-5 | TGTGCCAGCAGTTACTCCCTGGACAGGGGAGACACTGAAGCTTTCTTT | CASSYSLDRGDTEAFF
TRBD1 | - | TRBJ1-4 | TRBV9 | TGTGCCAGCAGCGTCGGGACAGGGGGTAGCGAAAAACTGTTTTTT | CASSVGTGGSEKLFF
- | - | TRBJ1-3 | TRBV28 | TGTGCCAGCAGTCCCGGGGGGCCAGGAAACACCATATATTTT | CASSPGGPGNTIYF
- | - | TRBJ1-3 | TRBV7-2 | TGTGCCAGCAGCTTACAAGGGGCGATTGGTTCTGGAAACACCATATATTTT | CASSLQGAIGSGNTIYF
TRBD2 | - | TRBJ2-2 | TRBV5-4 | TGTGCCAGCAGCTTGCCGGGACTAGCGGGACAGGCCGGGGAGCTGTTTTTT | CASSLPGLAGQAGELFF
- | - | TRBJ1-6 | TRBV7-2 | TGTGCCAGCAGCTTGTTTGGCAGGGCGATTCCTTCACCCCTCCACTTT | CASSLFGRAIPSPLHF
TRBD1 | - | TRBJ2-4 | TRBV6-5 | TGTGCCAGCAGACAGACAGGGTTAGGACTAAACATTCAGTACTTC | CASRQTGLGLNIQYF
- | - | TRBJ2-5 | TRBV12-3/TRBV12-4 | TGTGCCAGCAGTTTGGTTCTGGAGACCCAGTACTTC | CASSLVLETQYF
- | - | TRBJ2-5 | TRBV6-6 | TGTGCCAGCAAGGTGGGGGAGACCCAGTACTTC | CASKVGETQYF
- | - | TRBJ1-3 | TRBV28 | TGTGCCAGCAGCCTCGGGGGGCACTCTGGAAACACCATATATTTT | CASSLGGHSGNTIYF
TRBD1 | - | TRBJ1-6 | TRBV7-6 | TGTGCCAGCAGCTTAAGACAGGGGGCGAGTTCACCCCTCCACTTT | CASSLRQGASSPLHF
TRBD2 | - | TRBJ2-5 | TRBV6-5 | TGTGCCAGCAGTTACTTGACTAGCGGGAGGAGGGAGACCCAGTACTTC | CASSYLTSGRRETQYF
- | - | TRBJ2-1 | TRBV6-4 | TGTGCCAGCAGTTTGGACGGGTATGAGCAGTTCTTC | CASSLDGYEQFF
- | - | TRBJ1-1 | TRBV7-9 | TGTGCCAGCAGCTTAACGACAGGTTTTAGGGAGAACACTGAAGCTTTCTTT | CASSLTTGFRENTEAFF
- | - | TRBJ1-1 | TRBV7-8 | TGTGCCAGCAGCGACCGGGACACCTCATGGGACACTGAAGCTTTCTTT | CASSDRDTSWDTEAFF
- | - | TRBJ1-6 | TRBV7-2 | TGTGCCAGCAGCTTAGGGAGGGTGCCTTCACCCCTCCACTTT | CASSLGRVPSPLHF
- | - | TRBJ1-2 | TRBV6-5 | TGTGCCAGCAAAGCTGAACTAGTTGGAGGCTACACCTTC | CASKAELVGGYTF
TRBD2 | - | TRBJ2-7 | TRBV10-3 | TGTGCCATCAGTGAGTCGGCAGCGGGAGGGGGAGAGCAGTACTTC | CAISESAAGGGEQYF
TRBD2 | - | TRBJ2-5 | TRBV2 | TGTGCCAGCAGGGGGATCGGTGCGGGGGTAAAGGAGACCCAGTACTTC | CASRGIGAGVKETQYF
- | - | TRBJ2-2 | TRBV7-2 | TGTGCCAGCAGCTTAGCGGGGTGGGGCGGGGAGCTGTTTTTT | CASSLAGWGGELFF
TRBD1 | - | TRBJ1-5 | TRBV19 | TGTGCCAGTAGTGCCACAGGGGTGCCCGATCAGCCCCAGCATTTT | CASSATGVPDQPQHF
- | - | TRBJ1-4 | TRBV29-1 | TGCAGCGTTACCGGAGACCCGGGCGGTGAAAAACTGTTTTTT | CSVTGDPGGEKLFF
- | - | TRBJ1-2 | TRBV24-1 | TGTGCCACCAGTGACCGGACGGATCCGGGCTACACCTTC | CATSDRTDPGYTF
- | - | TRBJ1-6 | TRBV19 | TGTGCCAGTAGTATCCGGAATTCACCCCTCCACTTT | CASSIRNSPLHF
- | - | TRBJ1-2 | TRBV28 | TGTGCCAGCGCCAGGAACTATGGCTACACCTTC | CASARNYGYTF
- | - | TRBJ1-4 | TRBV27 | TGTGCCAGCAGTTCGTTTAATGAAAAACTGTTTTTT | CASSSFNEKLFF
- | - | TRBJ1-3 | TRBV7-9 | TGTGCCAGCAGCGACAGTGGCTCTGGAAACACCATATATTTT | CASSDSGSGNTIYF
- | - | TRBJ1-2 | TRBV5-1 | TGCGCCAGCAGCTTGCCTCGAACCACAGGGTCTACCTATGGCTACACCTTC | CASSLPRTTGSTYGYTF
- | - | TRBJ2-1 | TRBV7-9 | TGTGCCAGCAGCCCCGCCCCCCACTACAATGAGCAGTTCTTC | CASSPAPHYNEQFF
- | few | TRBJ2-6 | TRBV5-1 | TGCGCCAGCAGCCTGGAATTAGCGGCTGGGGCCAACGTCCTGACTTTC | CASSLELAAGANVLTF
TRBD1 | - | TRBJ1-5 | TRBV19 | TGTGCCAGTAGTATCGCCGGACAGGGTGGCAATCAGCCCCAGCATTTT | CASSIAGQGGNQPQHF
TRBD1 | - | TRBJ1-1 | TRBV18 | TGTGCCAGCTCCCGGGACAGCTCAGAAGCTTTCTTT | CASSRDSSEAFF